This TCR beta chain appears in the sequencing data of a study of ipilimumab plus nivolumab after autologous stem cell transplantation. Overall study: DLBCL patients had primary refractory or relapsed disease. The study's findings and limits: The authors say TCR, Treg and microbiome findings warrant further study.

Assay: immunoSEQ multiplex PCR; the TCRdb copy retains only in-frame clones and omits some. The data hold 15,000 to 20,000 clones, with under 85% observed a single time. Patients got ipilimumab 1 mg/kg beginning 14 to 28 days post-transplant. The germline gives CDR1 MNHEY, CDR2 SVGAGI. Trimming stripped 2 bases from V and 9 bases from J, with 11 bases between. The CDR3 is 13 residues long. Remarks on this clone: Its antigen remains unknown.

This specimen consisted of PBMCs, obtained in a trial of ipilimumab plus nivolumab as post-transplant consolidation. V is TRBV6-5 and J is TRBJ2-1; D uncertain. The sequence was obtained from a male donor with diffuse large B-cell lymphoma. CDR3 loop: CASSYVGVGEQFF. In DNA, the CDR3 is TGTGCCAGCAGTTACGTTGGGGTAGGTGAGCAGTTCTTC.